Listed here is a single T cell receptor (beta chain). The antigen is undetermined. Treatment of the sample: approximately 10-day PBMC culture with coronavirus spike peptide pools or control peptides (ViraFEST assay). ViraFEST relied on peptide pools to expand antigen-specific T cells; the TCRs were sequenced afterward. From the approximately ten-day cultures, CD4+ T cells were isolated by negative selection. At the Johns Hopkins FTIC core, DNA taken from cultured CD4+ T cells was sequenced by way of the Oncomine TCR Beta short-read assay. TCRdb recomputed calls from the PCR reads with MiXCR, one row per CDR3 protein. The sample carries more than 6,000 distinct CDR3 sequences, around 50% recorded once. The CDR3 consists of 14 residues. CDR1 SNHLY and CDR2 FYNNEI come from the germline V gene. Trimming removed 6 bases from V and 2 bases from J, with 14 bases in between. This record belongs to a study of vaccination and CD4 T cells after COVID-19. Background on the study: A vaccine, either BNT162b2 or mRNA-1273, was given to participants in two doses.

Findings and caveats of the study: Convalescent patients' vaccine-specific clones were spike mono-reactive in 304 of 307 cases.

The specimen sequenced was CD4+ T cells from blood, cultured in vitro. This chain connects TRBV2 to TRBJ2-7; D is perhaps TRBD1 (5 bases). This TCR was recovered from a human donor who had recovered from COVID-19. The CDR3 region is CASSRQRPPYEQYF. The CDR3, as DNA: TGTGCCAGCAGCCGACAGAGACCTCCCTACGAGCAGTACTTC. The complete variable domain, with remaining parts taken from reference TRBV2 and TRBJ2-7, reads EPEVTQTPSHQVTQMGQEVILRCVPISNHLYFYWYRQILGQKVEFLVSFYNNEISEKSEIFDDQFSVERPDGSNFTLKIRSTKLEDSAMYFCASSRQRPPYEQYFGPGTRLTVT.